This T cell receptor (beta chain) was found in a study of blood T cell repertoires in COVID-19. In the study overall: Acute-phase and convalescent COVID-19 samples originated in the United States, Italy and Spain.

The data were produced by immunoSEQ multiplex PCR, yet TCRdb's version contains in-frame clones alone and is incomplete. The table shows fewer than 350,000 clones, with 90% occurring only once. The CDR3 spans 12 residues. V was cut by 3 bases and J by 3 bases, with 5 bases left in between. Germline CDR1 KGHDR, CDR2 SFDVKD. Sequenced: peripheral blood. The TCR comes from a woman aged 25-40 years with COVID-19, enrolled during active disease. The chain recombines TRBV24-1 with TRBJ2-7; maybe TRBD2 (5 bases). The CDR3 DNA reads as TGTGCCACCAGTGATGGACTCTACGAGCAGTACTTC. Its protein is CATSDGLYEQYF.